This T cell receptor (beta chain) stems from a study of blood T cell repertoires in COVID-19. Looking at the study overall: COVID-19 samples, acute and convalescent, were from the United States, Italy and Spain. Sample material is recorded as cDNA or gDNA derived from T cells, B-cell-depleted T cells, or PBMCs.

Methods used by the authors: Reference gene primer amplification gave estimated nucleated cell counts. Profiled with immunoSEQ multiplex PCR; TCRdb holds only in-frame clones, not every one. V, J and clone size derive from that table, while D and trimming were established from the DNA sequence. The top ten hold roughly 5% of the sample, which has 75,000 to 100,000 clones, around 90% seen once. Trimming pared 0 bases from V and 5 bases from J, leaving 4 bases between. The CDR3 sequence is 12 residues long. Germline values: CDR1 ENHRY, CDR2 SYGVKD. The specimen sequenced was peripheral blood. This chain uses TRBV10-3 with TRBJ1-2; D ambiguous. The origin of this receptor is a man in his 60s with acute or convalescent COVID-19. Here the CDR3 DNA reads TGTGCCATCAGTGAGTCGACATATGGCTACACCTTC. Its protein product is CAISESTYGYTF.